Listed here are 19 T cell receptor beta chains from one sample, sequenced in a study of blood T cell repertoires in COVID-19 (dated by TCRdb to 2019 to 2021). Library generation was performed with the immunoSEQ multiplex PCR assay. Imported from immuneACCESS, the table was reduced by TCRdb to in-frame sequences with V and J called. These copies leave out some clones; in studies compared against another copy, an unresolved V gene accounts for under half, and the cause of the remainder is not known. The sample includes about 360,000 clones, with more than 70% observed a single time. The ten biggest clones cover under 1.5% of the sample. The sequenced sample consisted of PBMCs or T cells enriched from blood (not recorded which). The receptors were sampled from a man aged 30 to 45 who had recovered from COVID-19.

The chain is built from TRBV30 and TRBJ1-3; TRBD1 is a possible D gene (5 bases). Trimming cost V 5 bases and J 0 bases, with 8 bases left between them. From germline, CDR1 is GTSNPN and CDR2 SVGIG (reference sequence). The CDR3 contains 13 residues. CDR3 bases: TGTGCCTGGGGGACGGGCTCTGGAAACACCATATATTTT. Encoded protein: CAWGTGSGNTIYF.

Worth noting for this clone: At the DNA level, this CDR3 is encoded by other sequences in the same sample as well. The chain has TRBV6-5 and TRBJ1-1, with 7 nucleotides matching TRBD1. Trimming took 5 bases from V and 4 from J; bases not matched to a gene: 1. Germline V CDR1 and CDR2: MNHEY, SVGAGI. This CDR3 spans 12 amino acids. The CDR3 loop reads CASSPGGTEAFF. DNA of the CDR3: TGTGCCAGCAGTCCAGGGGGCACTGAAGCTTTCTTT.

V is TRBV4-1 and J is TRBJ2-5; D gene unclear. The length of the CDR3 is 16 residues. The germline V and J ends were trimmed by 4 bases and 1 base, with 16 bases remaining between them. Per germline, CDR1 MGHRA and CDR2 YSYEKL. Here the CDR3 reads CASSPTTTATQETQYF. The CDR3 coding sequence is TGCGCCAGCAGCCCAACTACGACTGCGACCCAAGAGACCCAGTACTTC.

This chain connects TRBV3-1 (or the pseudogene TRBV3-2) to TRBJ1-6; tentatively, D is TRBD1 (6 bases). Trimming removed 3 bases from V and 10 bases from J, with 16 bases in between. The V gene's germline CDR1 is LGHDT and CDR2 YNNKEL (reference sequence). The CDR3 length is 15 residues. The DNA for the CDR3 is TGTGCCAGCAGCCAGTTTCTGGGGGCAGAGTCACCCCTCCACTTT. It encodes CASSQFLGAESPLHF.

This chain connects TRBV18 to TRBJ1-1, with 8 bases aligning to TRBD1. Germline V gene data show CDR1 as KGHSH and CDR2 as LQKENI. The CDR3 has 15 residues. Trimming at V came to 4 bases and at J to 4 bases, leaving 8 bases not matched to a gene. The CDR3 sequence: CASSQNGQGITEAFF. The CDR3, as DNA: TGTGCCAGCTCACAAAATGGACAGGGAATCACTGAAGCTTTCTTT.

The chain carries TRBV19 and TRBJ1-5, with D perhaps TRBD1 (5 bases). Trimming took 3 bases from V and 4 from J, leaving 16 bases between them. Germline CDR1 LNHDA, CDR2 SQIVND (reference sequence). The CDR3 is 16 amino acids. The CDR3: CASSITRQTVNQPQHF. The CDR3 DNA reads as TGTGCCAGTAGTATTACCCGACAGACCGTGAATCAGCCCCAGCATTTT. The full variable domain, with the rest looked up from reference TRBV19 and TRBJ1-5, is DGGITQSPKYLFRKEGQNVTLSCEQNLNHDAMYWYRQDPGQGLRLIYYSQIVNDFQKGDIAEGYSVSREKKESFPLTVTSAQKNPTAFYLCASSITRQTVNQPQHFGDGTRLSIL.

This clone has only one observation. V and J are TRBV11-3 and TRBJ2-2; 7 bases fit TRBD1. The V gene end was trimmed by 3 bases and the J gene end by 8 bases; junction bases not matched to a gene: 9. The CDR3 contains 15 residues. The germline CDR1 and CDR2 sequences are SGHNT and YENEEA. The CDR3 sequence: CASSFSRGRVGELFF. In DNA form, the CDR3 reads TGTGCCAGCAGCTTTTCAAGGGGGCGAGTAGGGGAGCTGTTTTTT.

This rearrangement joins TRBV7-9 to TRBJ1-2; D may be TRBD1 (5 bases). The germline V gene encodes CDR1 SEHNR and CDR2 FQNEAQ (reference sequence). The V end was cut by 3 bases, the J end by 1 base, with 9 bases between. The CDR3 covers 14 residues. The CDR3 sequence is CASSLMGHNYGYTF. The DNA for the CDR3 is TGTGCCAGCAGCTTGATGGGGCATAACTATGGCTACACCTTC.

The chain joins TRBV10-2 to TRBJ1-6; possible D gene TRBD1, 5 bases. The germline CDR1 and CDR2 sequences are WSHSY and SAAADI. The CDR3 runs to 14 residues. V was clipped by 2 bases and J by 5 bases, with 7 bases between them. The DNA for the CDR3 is TGCGCCAGCAGTGAGGCAGGGAATAATTCACCCCTCCACTTT. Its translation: CASSEAGNNSPLHF.

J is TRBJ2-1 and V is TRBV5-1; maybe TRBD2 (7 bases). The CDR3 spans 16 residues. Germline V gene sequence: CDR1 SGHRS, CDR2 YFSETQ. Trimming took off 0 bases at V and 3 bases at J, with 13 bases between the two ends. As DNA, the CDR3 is TGCGCCAGCAGCTTGGGGGGCGGGGGCAACTACAATGAGCAGTTCTTC. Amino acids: CASSLGGGGNYNEQFF.

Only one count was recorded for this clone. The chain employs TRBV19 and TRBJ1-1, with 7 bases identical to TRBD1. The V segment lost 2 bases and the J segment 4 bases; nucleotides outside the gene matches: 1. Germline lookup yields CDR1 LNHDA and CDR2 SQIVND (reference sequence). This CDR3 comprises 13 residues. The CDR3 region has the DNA TGTGCCAGTAGTATACAGGGGGGCACTGAAGCTTTCTTT. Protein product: CASSIQGGTEAFF.

CDR3 protein: CASSQDRTGVKGNTIYF. The DNA of the CDR3 is TGCGCCAGCAGCCAAGATAGGACAGGGGTGAAAGGAAACACCATATATTTT. V gene TRBV4-1 combines with J gene TRBJ1-3; TRBD1 agrees at 9 bases. The CDR3 spans 17 residues. Germline V gene sequence: CDR1 MGHRA, CDR2 YSYEKL. V trimming: 0 bases; J trimming: 4 bases; junction bases outside the gene matches: 7.

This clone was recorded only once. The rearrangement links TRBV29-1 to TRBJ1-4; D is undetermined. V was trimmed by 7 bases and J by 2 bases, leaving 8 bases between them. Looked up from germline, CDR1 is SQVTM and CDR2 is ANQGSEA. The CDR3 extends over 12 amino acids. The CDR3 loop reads CSALRTNEKLFF. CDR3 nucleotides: TGCAGCGCCCTTCGGACTAATGAAAAACTGTTTTTT.

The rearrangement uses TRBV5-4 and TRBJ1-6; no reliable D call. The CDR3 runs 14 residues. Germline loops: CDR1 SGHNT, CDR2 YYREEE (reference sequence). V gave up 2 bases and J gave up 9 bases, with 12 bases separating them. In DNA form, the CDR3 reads TGTGCCAGCAGCTTTTCCGGGGTCGGTTCACCCCTCCACTTT. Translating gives CASSFSGVGSPLHF. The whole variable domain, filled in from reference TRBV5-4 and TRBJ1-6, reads ETGVTQSPTHLIKTRGQQVTLRCSSQSGHNTVSWYQQALGQGPQFIFQYYREEENGRGNFPPRFSGLQFPNYSSELNVNALELDDSALYLCASSFSGVGSPLHFGNGTRLTVT.

In nucleotides, the CDR3 is TGTGCCATCGGACTAGGGGGCAATCAGCCCCAGCATTTT. Its protein product is CAIGLGGNQPQHF. The V gene is TRBV10-3, the J gene TRBJ1-5, with D possibly being TRBD1 (5 bases). The V and J ends lost 8 bases and 2 bases respectively, with 10 bases between them. The CDR3 is made up of 13 amino acids. CDR1 and CDR2 from the germline V gene are ENHRY and SYGVKD.

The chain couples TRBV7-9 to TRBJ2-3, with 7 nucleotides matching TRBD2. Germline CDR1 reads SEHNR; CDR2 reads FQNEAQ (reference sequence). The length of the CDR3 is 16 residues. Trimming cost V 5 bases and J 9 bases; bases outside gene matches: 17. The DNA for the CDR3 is TGTGCCAGCAGCACCCGAAGCGGGACCGCTCAGATAACGCAGTATTTT. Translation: CASSTRSGTAQITQYF. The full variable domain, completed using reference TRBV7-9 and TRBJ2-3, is DTGVSQNPRHKITKRGQNVTFRCDPISEHNRLYWYRQTLGQGPEFLTYFQNEAQLEKSRLLSDRFSAERPKGSFSTLEIQRTEQGDSAMYLCASSTRSGTAQITQYFGPGTRLTVL.

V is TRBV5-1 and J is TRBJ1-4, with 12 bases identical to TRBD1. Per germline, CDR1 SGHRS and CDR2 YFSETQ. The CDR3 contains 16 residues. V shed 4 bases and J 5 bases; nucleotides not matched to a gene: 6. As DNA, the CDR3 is TGCGCCAGCAGCGTGGGACAGGGGGCAGACAATGAAAAACTGTTTTTT. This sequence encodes CASSVGQGADNEKLFF.

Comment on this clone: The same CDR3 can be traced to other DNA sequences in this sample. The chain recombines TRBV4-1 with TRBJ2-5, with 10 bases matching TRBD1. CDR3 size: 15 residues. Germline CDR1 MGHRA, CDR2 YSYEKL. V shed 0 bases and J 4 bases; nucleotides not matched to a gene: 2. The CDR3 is CASSQDRTGGETQYF. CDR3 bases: TGCGCCAGCAGCCAAGATCGGACAGGGGGAGAGACCCAGTACTTC.

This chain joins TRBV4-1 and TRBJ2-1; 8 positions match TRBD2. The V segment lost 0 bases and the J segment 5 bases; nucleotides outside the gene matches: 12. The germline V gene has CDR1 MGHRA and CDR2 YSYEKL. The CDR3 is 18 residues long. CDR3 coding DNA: TGCGCCAGCAGCCAAGAACGGGCTAGCGGGTGGGGGGACAATGAGCAGTTCTTC. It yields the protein CASSQERASGWGDNEQFF.